Reported below is one TCR beta chain. Between the trimmed V and J ends, which lost 3 bases and 3 bases, there was a span of 9 bases. CDR1 KGHDR and CDR2 SFDVKD come from the germline V gene. The CDR3 is 14 residues long. Some clones are missing from TCRdb's copy, which holds only in-frame ones; the method was immunoSEQ multiplex PCR. The table shows under 100,000 clones, with approximately 91% occurring only once. This record comes from a study of control samples from healthy donors and cancer patients. The sequencing input was PBMCs. The TCR comes from a woman aged 45-65 years with colorectal cancer. V and J are TRBV24-1 and TRBJ2-3; no firm D call. The CDR3 is CATSDRVRTDTQYF. The CDR3 DNA is TGTGCCACCAGTGATAGAGTAAGGACAGATACGCAGTATTTT.